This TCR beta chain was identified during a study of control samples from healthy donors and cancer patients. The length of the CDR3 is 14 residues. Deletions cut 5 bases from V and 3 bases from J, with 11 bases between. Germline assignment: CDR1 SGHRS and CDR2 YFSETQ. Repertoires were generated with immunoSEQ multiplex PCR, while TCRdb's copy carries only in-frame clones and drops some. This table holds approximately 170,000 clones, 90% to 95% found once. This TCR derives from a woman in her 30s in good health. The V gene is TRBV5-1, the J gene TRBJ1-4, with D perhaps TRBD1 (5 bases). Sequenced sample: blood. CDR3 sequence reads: CASRTESANEKLFF. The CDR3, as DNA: TGCGCCAGCAGGACAGAGTCGGCTAATGAAAAACTGTTTTTT.